These T cell receptor beta chains were read from a single sample in a study of T cell responses to AZD1222 COVID-19 vaccine. TCRdb's copy holds only in-frame clones and misses some; the assay was immunoSEQ multiplex PCR. The sample gives roughly 180,000 clones, 90% to 95% of which show up once; around 1.6% is in the top ten. The specimen was peripheral blood, collected 28 days after the second AZD1222 dose. The source of these receptors is an adult who received the AZD1222 COVID-19 vaccine. Both conserved end residues are part of each CDR3. The D gene is left open where the match is weak. Size tells how often a clone was seen (once, few, many) or the class of an expanded clone, and some rows leave it out.

V	D	size	J	DNA	CDR3
TRBV11-3	.	.	TRBJ1-3	TGTGCCAGCACCCTTTCCCGCCCACGGGACTCTGGAAACACCATATATTTT	CASTLSRPRDSGNTIYF
TRBV7-8	.	.	TRBJ2-1	TGTGCCAGCAGCTTAACTCCAGCCGAACCGGGAAATGAGCAGTTCTTC	CASSLTPAEPGNEQFF
TRBV18	TRBD1	.	TRBJ2-1	TGTGCCAGCTCACCTAACCCCGGGACAGGGGGCAGGAATGAGCAGTTCTTC	CASSPNPGTGGRNEQFF
TRBV3-1/TRBV3-2	TRBD2	.	TRBJ2-3	TGTGCCAGCAGCCAGGGGGGGGAGACAGATACGCAGTATTTT	CASSQGGETDTQYF
TRBV12-3/TRBV12-4	.	.	TRBJ1-2	TGTGCCAGCAGTTTAGTGAGACAGGACTACACCTTC	CASSLVRQDYTF
TRBV28	.	.	TRBJ2-7	TGTGCCAGCAGTCTCCCAATAGGTGGGGTCAGAACCTACGAGCAGTACTTC	CASSLPIGGVRTYEQYF
TRBV5-8	TRBD1	.	TRBJ1-2	TGTGCCAGCAGCTGGGGTTCCGGGACAGGAAGCTATGGCTACACCTTC	CASSWGSGTGSYGYTF
TRBV6-2/TRBV6-3	TRBD2	.	TRBJ2-3	TGTGCCAGCAGTAGACGCGCGGGGGTCGCAGATACGCAGTATTTT	CASSRRAGVADTQYF
TRBV28	.	.	TRBJ1-3	TGTGTTAGCAGCCGGGGCCCTGGAAACACCATATATTTT	CVSSRGPGNTIYF
TRBV7-9	.	once	TRBJ2-7	TGTGCCACGGACTACAGGGACTACGAGCAGTACTTC	CATDYRDYEQYF
TRBV5-1	TRBD1	.	TRBJ1-5	TGCGCCAGCAGCTCGACAGGGGGCAATCAGCCCCAGCATTTT	CASSSTGGNQPQHF
TRBV3-1/TRBV3-2	.	.	TRBJ1-1	TGTGCCAGCAGCCAAGATCAGATCATGAACACTGAAGCTTTCTTT	CASSQDQIMNTEAFF
TRBV6-5	.	.	TRBJ1-1	TGTGCCAGCAAGGGGGACCACAGACCAAACACTGAAGCTTTCTTT	CASKGDHRPNTEAFF
TRBV5-8	.	.	TRBJ1-5	TGTGCCAGCAGCTTGGCCCGGCTACAGCCCCAGCATTTT	CASSLARLQPQHF
TRBV5-6	.	.	TRBJ1-1	TGTGCCAGCAGCCCGGTCCCGGACACTGAAGCTTTCTTT	CASSPVPDTEAFF
TRBV6-2/TRBV6-3	.	.	TRBJ1-6	TGTGCCAGCAGTTTCAGGTTAAATTCACCCCTCCACTTT	CASSFRLNSPLHF
TRBV7-2	.	.	TRBJ1-1	TGTGCCAGCAGCCCCCCCGGCGTGGAGGCTTTCTTT	CASSPPGVEAFF
TRBV28	TRBD2	.	TRBJ2-5	TGTGCCAGCAGCTCCTCAACTAGCGGGAGGGCCCGCCGGGAGACCCAGTACTTC	CASSSSTSGRARRETQYF
TRBV2	TRBD1	.	TRBJ1-5	TGTGCCAGCAGTGGGACAGGGGGCTTTCAGCCCCAGCATTTT	CASSGTGGFQPQHF
TRBV11-3	TRBD1	.	TRBJ1-6	TGTGCCAGCGGAATACAGGGGGCTACTTCACCCCTCCACTTT	CASGIQGATSPLHF
TRBV7-2	.	.	TRBJ1-3	TGTGCCAGCAGCTTAGCTGGAAACACCATATATTTT	CASSLAGNTIYF
TRBV4-1	.	.	TRBJ2-7	TGCGCCAGCAGCAATCCCGGGACATGGGGTATGGGAGAGCAGTACTTC	CASSNPGTWGMGEQYF
TRBV24-1	.	few	TRBJ1-6	TGTGCCACCAGTGATCACCCCTCGGTGGACAAATCCTATAATTCACCCCTCCACTTT	CATSDHPSVDKSYNSPLHF
TRBV19	.	.	TRBJ1-5	TGTGCCAGTAGTTTCGCGGGGGGAGGTCAGCCCCAGCATTTT	CASSFAGGGQPQHF